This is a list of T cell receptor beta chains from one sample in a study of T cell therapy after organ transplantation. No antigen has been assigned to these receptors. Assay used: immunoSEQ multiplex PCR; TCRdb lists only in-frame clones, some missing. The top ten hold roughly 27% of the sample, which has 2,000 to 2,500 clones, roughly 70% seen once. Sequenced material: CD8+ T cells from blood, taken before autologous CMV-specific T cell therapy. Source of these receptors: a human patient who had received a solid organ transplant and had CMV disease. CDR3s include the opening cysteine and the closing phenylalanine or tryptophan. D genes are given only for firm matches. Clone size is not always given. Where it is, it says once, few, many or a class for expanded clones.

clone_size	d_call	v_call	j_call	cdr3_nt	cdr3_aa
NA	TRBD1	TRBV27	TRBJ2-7	TGTGCCAGCAGCTCTAGACAGGGGACTCGAGGGGAGCAGTACTTC	CASSSRQGTRGEQYF
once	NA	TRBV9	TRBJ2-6	TGTGCCAGCAGCGTAGATCTCGTCTCTGGGGCCAACGTCCTGACTTTC	CASSVDLVSGANVLTF
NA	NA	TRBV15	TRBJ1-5	TGTGCCACCAGCAGACCCCTCGCGACGCGTGGCAATCAGCCCCAGCATTTT	CATSRPLATRGNQPQHF
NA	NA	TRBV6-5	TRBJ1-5	TGTGCCAGCAGTGAAGTTACCGACCCAGGGCCCCAGCATTTT	CASSEVTDPGPQHF
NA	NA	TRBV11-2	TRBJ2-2	TGTGCCAGCAGCTTAGATTTACAGGGATCCAACACCGGGGAGCTGTTTTTT	CASSLDLQGSNTGELFF
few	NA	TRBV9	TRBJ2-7	TGTGCCAGCAGCGTACTCGGGAGTAAGCAGTACTTC	CASSVLGSKQYF
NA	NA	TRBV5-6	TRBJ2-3	TGTGCCAGCAGCTTGCCAGGGATTGTGTCATCAGATACGCAGTATTTT	CASSLPGIVSSDTQYF
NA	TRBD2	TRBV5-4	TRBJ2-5	TGTGCCAGCAGCTCACCCACTAGTATGCGGGGGTTGGAGACCCAGTACTTC	CASSSPTSMRGLETQYF
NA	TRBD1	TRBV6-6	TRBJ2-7	TGTGCCAGCAAGCCGGGACAGGGAGAGTCCTACGAGCAGTACTTC	CASKPGQGESYEQYF
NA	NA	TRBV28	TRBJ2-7	TGTGCCAGCAGTACCGGGCTACACTACGAGCAGTACTTC	CASSTGLHYEQYF
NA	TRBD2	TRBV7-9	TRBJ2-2	TGTGCCAGCAGCTTAGTGGTCGGAGCGGGAGGTTGGACCGGGGAGCTGTTTTTT	CASSLVVGAGGWTGELFF
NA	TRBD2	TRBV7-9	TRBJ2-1	TGTGCCAGCAGCGCCATACTAGCGGGAGAATCCTACAATGAGCAGTTCTTC	CASSAILAGESYNEQFF
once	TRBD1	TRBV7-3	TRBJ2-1	TGTGCCAGCAGCTTAGGACAGGGGATGGTCTACAATGAGCAGTTCTTC	CASSLGQGMVYNEQFF
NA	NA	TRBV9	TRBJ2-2	TGTGCCAGCACCCGACTAGAGGACACCGGGGAGCTGTTTTTT	CASTRLEDTGELFF
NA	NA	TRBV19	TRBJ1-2	TGTGCCAGTAGTATCCAGAGTAACTATGGCTACACCTTC	CASSIQSNYGYTF
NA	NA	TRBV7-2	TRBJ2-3	TGTGCCAGCAGCTTAGTCGGGAGTTTTGCAGATACGCAGTATTTT	CASSLVGSFADTQYF
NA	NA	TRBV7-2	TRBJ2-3	TGTGCCAGCAGCCCCCCCGGGGCAGATACGCAGTATTTT	CASSPPGADTQYF
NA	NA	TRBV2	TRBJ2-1	TGTGCCAGCAGCGGTTTCGGACAAGTATTCTTC	CASSGFGQVFF
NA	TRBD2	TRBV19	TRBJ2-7	TGTGCCAGTAGTGCTAGCGGGAGTGGTGCCTACGAGCAGTACTTC	CASSASGSGAYEQYF
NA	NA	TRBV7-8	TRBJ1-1	TGTGCCAGCAGCTTAGAACTGAACACTGAAGCTTTCTTT	CASSLELNTEAFF
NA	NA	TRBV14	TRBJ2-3	TGTGCCAGCAGCCATTATTCCACAGATACGCAGTATTTT	CASSHYSTDTQYF
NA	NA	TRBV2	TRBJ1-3	TGTGCCAGCACAGATGGAAACACCATATATTTT	CASTDGNTIYF
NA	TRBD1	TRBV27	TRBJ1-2	TGTGCCAGCAAGCCCGGGACAGAGAATAACTATGGCTACACCTTC	CASKPGTENNYGYTF
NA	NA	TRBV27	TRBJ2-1	TGTGCCAGCAGTTTATCGAGGGGGAATGAGCAGTTCTTC	CASSLSRGNEQFF
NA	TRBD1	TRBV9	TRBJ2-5	TGTGCCAGCAGCGGCGACAGGGGCCGTCCTTCCCAAAGAGAGACCCAGTACTTC	CASSGDRGRPSQRETQYF
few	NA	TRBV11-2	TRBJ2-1	TGTGCCAGCAGCCTCGACTACAACAATGAGCAGTTCTTC	CASSLDYNNEQFF
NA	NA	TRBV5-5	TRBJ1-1	TGTGCCAGCAGCTTGGGTCAGGGAGGGAACACTGAAGCTTTCTTT	CASSLGQGGNTEAFF
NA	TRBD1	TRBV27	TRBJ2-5	TGTGCCAGCATTCCGACAGGGGGCGGGCAAGAGACCCAGTACTTC	CASIPTGGGQETQYF
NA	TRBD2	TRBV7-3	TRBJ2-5	TGTGCCAGCAGCTCCGGGGGGACTAGCGGGAGGGAGCAGTACTTC	CASSSGGTSGREQYF